This TCR beta chain was observed in a study of T cell repertoires in cytomegalovirus infection. Study in general: Selection of CMV epitopes for the study included recently identified HLA-C-restricted and well-studied HLA-B-restricted ones. Carrying CMV and the relevant HLA type showed in public TCR beta signatures. Findings and limits, study-wide: Dominating the ex vivo response were HLA-C-restricted CMV-specific TCR beta clonotypes.

TCRdb re-analysed the reads in MiXCR, keeping a single row per CDR3 protein. Of roughly 920,000 distinct CDR3 sequences listed, around 30% are singletons. Points on this clonotype: Its matching antigen is unknown. One end of the junction does not line up with germline, which may come from a read error.

The specimen was cultured CD8+ T cells from PBMCs, collected from culture after CMV antigen stimulation. The clonotype was recovered from a human donor in good health (CMV status not recorded). Some clones in this sample may be carry-over from other donors' samples.

CDR3 bases: TGTGCCGCCAGACGAACAGGGAGCCAAGAGACCCAGTACTTC. Translating gives CAARRTGSQETQYF. V gene TRBV15 combines with J gene TRBJ2-5, with D possibly TRBD1 on 6 matching bases. The CDR3 sequence is 14 residues long. The V gene's germline CDR1 is LNHNV and CDR2 YYDKDF (reference sequence).